Detailed here is one T cell receptor (beta chain). Indicated treatment: about 20 received Ad26.COV2.S at low or high dose, single or two shots; 5 received placebo; per-sample allocation not given. Day 63 after the first vaccine or placebo injection was the time point for sampling. This entry is derived from a study of Ad26.COV2.S vaccination and SARS-CoV-2 variants. Study background: Participants got Ad26.COV2.S intramuscularly, once or twice 56 days apart.

Unmatched junction bases numbered 1, after V lost 2 bases and J lost 1 base. Germline V CDR1 and CDR2: SGHAT, FQNNGV. CDR3 length: 15 amino acids. Profiling relied on immunoSEQ multiplex PCR, and the TCRdb table lists in-frame clones only, not all of them. Of fewer than 400,000 clones in the sample, around four fifths were seen once. This clonotype was obtained from a person aged 18-65 years who received the Ad26.COV2.S COVID-19 vaccine or a placebo. This sample comprised peripheral blood, obtained in a trial of Ad26.COV2.S vaccine versus placebo. J is TRBJ2-2 and V is TRBV11-2, with 7 bases matching TRBD2. The CDR3 nucleotides read TGTGCCAGCAGCTTAACGGGGGGGAACACCGGGGAGCTGTTTTTT. It codes for CASSLTGGNTGELFF.